Listed below are T cell receptor beta chains from one sample, sequenced in a study of T cell responses to AZD1222 COVID-19 vaccine. The method was immunoSEQ multiplex PCR; TCRdb's version includes in-frame clones alone and lacks a portion of them. This table holds roughly 96,000 clones, 88% found once. This material consisted of peripheral blood, taken on day 0 of AZD1222 vaccination. These receptors all come from an adult in good health. CDR3s include the opening cysteine and the closing phenylalanine or tryptophan. D genes are given only for firm matches. Clone size is shown for a subset of rows, as once, few, many or a class of expanded clone.

D: NA; V: TRBV7-9; size: once; CDR3: CASSLTEGSFGYEQYF
D: TRBD2; V: TRBV7-3; size: NA; CDR3: CASSLGLAGQETQYF
D: TRBD2; V: TRBV2; size: NA; CDR3: CASRGTSGRRNEQFF
D: TRBD1; V: TRBV5-6; size: NA; CDR3: CASSKLTGANTGELFF
D: TRBD2; V: TRBV14; size: NA; CDR3: CASSRTSGRENEQFF
D: NA; V: TRBV6-5; size: NA; CDR3: CASKAGRQSTEAFF
D: TRBD2; V: TRBV30; size: NA; CDR3: CAWGPLAGETQYF
D: NA; V: TRBV6-5; size: NA; CDR3: CASSSSPNTGELFF
D: TRBD1; V: TRBV9; size: NA; CDR3: CASSVGGGDYYEQYF
D: TRBD1; V: TRBV18; size: NA; CDR3: CASSRGTGGLSYEQYF
D: TRBD1; V: TRBV2; size: few; CDR3: CASRLQGLETQYF
D: NA; V: TRBV11-2; size: NA; CDR3: CASRSLRASGANVLTF
D: NA; V: TRBV4-2; size: NA; CDR3: CASSKTRLNEQFF
D: NA; V: TRBV10-3; size: NA; CDR3: CAIKGDASSYNEQFF
D: NA; V: TRBV19; size: NA; CDR3: CASSIGQKRGELFF
D: TRBD1; V: TRBV15; size: NA; CDR3: CATSRTPGQGNTEAFF
D: TRBD1; V: TRBV6-5; size: NA; CDR3: CASSFRTGNTEAFF
D: TRBD1; V: TRBV28; size: NA; CDR3: CASSKTGTGGHEQYF
D: NA; V: TRBV13; size: NA; CDR3: CASSIPSNEQFF
D: NA; V: TRBV7-8; size: NA; CDR3: CASRKGPKVTNEKLFF
D: NA; V: TRBV28; size: NA; CDR3: CASSLMEGMGTEAFF
D: NA; V: TRBV5-6; size: NA; CDR3: CASSLGGAGNTIYF
D: TRBD1; V: TRBV7-2; size: NA; CDR3: CATQGTNVHNEQFF
D: TRBD2; V: TRBV28; size: NA; CDR3: CASTNIPGLAYEQYF
D: TRBD1; V: TRBV30; size: NA; CDR3: CAWRPTGGLETQYF
D: NA; V: TRBV10-3; size: NA; CDR3: CAISESRGPGEKLFF
D: TRBD2; V: TRBV2; size: NA; CDR3: CASTGTSGKLNQFF
D: NA; V: TRBV5-1; size: NA; CDR3: CASSGGNYGYTF
D: NA; V: TRBV14; size: NA; CDR3: CASSQDLTAITTNEKLFF
D: NA; V: TRBV30; size: NA; CDR3: CAWSPQGGTEAFF
D: TRBD2; V: TRBV12-3/TRBV12-4; size: NA; CDR3: CASSRNRLATQYF
D: NA; V: TRBV15; size: NA; CDR3: CATSRDGARYGYTF
D: TRBD1; V: TRBV5-1; size: NA; CDR3: CASNSLGQGSYEQYF
D: TRBD1; V: TRBV5-5; size: NA; CDR3: CASNFYANRGPSYGYTF
D: NA; V: TRBV21-1; size: NA; CDR3: CASSKAGRDRKDSNQPQHF
D: NA; V: TRBV29-1; size: NA; CDR3: CSAERGMNTEAFF
D: TRBD1; V: TRBV28; size: NA; CDR3: CASSLTGSDNQPQHF
D: TRBD1; V: TRBV14; size: NA; CDR3: CASSIGQGAYEQYF
D: TRBD2; V: TRBV27; size: NA; CDR3: CASSPGLAGYYEQYF
D: TRBD1; V: TRBV2; size: NA; CDR3: CASRGQGLYEQYF
D: NA; V: TRBV4-2; size: few; CDR3: CASSQDFEPLGPSGNTIYF
D: NA; V: TRBV12-3/TRBV12-4; size: NA; CDR3: CASSWDISYEQYF
D: NA; V: TRBV7-9; size: once; CDR3: CASSLDGSPNEKLFF
D: NA; V: TRBV11-2; size: NA; CDR3: CASSLRDWIYF
D: NA; V: TRBV2; size: NA; CDR3: CASSGGFWDNYGYTF
D: NA; V: TRBV7-9; size: NA; CDR3: CASSLAQGTWDTQYF
D: NA; V: TRBV19; size: NA; CDR3: CASSQSGGARRAFF
D: TRBD1; V: TRBV20-1; size: NA; CDR3: CSASSGTGGTEAFF
D: NA; V: TRBV6-2/TRBV6-3; size: NA; CDR3: CASSLSGANVLTF
D: NA; V: TRBV18; size: NA; CDR3: CASSPQETDTQYF
D: TRBD1; V: TRBV3-1/TRBV3-2; size: NA; CDR3: CASSQRGLSYEQYF
D: TRBD1; V: TRBV18; size: NA; CDR3: CASSPSTGGLYGYTF
D: NA; V: TRBV6-5; size: NA; CDR3: CASNLNKNTEAFF
D: NA; V: TRBV6-5; size: NA; CDR3: CASSPDGNYGYTF